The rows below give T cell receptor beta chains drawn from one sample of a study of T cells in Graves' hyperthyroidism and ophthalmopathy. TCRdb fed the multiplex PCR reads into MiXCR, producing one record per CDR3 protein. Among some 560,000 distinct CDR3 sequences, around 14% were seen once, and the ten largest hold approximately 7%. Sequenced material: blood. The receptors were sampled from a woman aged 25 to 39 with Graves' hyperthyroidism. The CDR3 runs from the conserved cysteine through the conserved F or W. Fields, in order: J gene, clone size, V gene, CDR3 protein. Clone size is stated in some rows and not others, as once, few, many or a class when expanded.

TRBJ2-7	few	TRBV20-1	CSARAGASSYEQYF
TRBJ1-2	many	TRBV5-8	CASSLGGGDGYTF
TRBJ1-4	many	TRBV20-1	CSARSLGGLGEKLFF
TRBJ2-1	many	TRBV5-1	CASSLGGAYNEQFF
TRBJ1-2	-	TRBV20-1	CSARDRTGDYGYTF
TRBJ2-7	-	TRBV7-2	CASSLGLAGGPQYEQYF
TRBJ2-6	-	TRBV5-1	CASKGQGDLSGANVLTF
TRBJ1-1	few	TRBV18	CASSPLTGRGLGTEAFF
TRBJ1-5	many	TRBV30	CAWRGQADNQPQHF
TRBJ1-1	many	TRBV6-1	CASSYGSRGDNTEAFF
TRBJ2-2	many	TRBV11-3	CASSGHREGHGTGELFF
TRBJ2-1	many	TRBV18	CASSPPEGSAFYNEQFF
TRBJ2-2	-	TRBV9	CASSFTTTSGRSPNTGELFF
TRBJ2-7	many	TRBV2	CASSDRASYEQYF
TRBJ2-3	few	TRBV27	CASSLFVGSVDTQYF
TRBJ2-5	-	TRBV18	CASSPTTGVLETQYF
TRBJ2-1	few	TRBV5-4	CASSLVRGPYNEQFF
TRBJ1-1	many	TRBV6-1	CASGRGQGALGTEAFF
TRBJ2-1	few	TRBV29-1	CSVEDPSSGNSYNEQFF
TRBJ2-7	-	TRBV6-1	CASSAGTGGFEQYF
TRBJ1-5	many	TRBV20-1	CSALQDGNQPQHF
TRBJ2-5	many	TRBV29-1	CSVLKGFGGETQYF
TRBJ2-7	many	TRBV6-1	CASRQPPSYEQYF
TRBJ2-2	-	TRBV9	CASSSSRAGGRNGELFF
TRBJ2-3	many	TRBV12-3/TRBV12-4	CASRDLDSTDTQYF
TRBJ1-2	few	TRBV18	CASSPEVLVGYGYTF
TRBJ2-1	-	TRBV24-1	CATSEATVNNEQFF
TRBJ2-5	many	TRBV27	CASSPIGQANLGETQYF
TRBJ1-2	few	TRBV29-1	CSVEGTTYGYTF
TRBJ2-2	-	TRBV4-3	CASSQDREGTGELFF
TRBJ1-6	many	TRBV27	CASRTQGTLDSPLHF
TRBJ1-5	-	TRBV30	CAWTVGGSAQPQHF
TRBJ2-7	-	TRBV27	CASSLSTGTGNEQYF
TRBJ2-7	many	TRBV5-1	CASSPLGPGEQYF
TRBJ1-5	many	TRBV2	CASSEFRQTGGAKPQHF
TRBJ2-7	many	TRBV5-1	CASSLEGGLSSYEQYF
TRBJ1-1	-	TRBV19	CASSSWVGGAFF
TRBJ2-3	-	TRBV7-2	CASSTLAGATSDTQYF
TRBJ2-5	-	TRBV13	CASSLRGARQETQYF
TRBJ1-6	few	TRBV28	CASSSPPRQGLWSPLHF
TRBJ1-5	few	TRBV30	CAWGGQGSLDYQPQHF
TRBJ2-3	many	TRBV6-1	CASSTTPGLAEITDTQYF